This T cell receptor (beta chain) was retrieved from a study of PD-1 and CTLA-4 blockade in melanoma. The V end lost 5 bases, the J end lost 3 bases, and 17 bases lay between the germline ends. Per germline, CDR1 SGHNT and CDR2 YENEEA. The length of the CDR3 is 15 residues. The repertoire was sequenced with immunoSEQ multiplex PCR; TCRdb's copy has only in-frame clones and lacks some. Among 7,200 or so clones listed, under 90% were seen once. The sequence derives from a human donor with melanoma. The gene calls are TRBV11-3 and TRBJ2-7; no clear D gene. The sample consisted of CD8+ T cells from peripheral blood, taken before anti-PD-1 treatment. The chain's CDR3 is CASSPTTGQLYEQYF. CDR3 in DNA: TGTGCCAGCAGCCCCACCACCGGGCAGCTCTACGAGCAGTACTTC.